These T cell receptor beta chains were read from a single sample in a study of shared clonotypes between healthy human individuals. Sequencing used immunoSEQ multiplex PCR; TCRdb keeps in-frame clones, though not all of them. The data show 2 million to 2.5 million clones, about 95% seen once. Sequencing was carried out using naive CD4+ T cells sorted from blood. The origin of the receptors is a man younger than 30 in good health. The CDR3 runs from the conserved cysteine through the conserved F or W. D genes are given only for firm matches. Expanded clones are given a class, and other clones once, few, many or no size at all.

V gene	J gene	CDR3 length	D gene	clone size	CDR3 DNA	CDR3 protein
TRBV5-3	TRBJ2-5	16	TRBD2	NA	TGTGCCAGAAGACTTTTACTAGCGGGAGCATGTGAGACCCAGTACTTC	CARRLLLAGACETQYF
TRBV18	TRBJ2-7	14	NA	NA	TGTGCCAGCTCACCAGTATCCCCGGCAGTCGAGCAGTACTTC	CASSPVSPAVEQYF
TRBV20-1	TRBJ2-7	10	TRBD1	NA	TGCAGTGCCGACAGGGGACAGCAGTACTTC	CSADRGQQYF
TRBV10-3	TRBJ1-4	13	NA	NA	TGTGCCATCAGTCCGAGGTCCTGGGAAAAACTGTTTTTT	CAISPRSWEKLFF
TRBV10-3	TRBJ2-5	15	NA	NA	TGTGCCATCAGTGAGTCGTTTGAGGGAGGAGAGACCCAGTACTTC	CAISESFEGGETQYF
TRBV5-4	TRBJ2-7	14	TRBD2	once	TGTGCCAGCAGCTTGGGACTAGCGGATAACGAGCAGTACTTC	CASSLGLADNEQYF
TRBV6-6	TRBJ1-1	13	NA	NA	TGTGCCAGCAGTTACGCAGGCGGCACTGAAGCTTTCTTT	CASSYAGGTEAFF
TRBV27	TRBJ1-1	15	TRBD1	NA	TGTGCCAGCAGTTCTCCGGGACAGGGGAACGGTGAAGCTTTCTTT	CASSSPGQGNGEAFF
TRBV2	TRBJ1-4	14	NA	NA	TGTGCCAGCAGGTCGGGTTCTCTCTATGAAAAACTGTTTTTT	CASRSGSLYEKLFF
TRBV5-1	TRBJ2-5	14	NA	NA	TGCGCCAGCAGCTCCGACGCTAGCGAAGAGACCCAGTACTTC	CASSSDASEETQYF
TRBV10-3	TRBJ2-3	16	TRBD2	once	TGTGCCATCAGTGCCGGACTAGCGGGGGGGACAGATACGCAGTATTTT	CAISAGLAGGTDTQYF
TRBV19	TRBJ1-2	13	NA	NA	TGTGCCAGTAGTGTGACACGGGACTATGGCTACACCTTC	CASSVTRDYGYTF
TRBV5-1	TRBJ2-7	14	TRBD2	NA	TGCGCCAGCAGCTTGAGACTAGCGGGAGCCGAGCAGTACTTC	CASSLRLAGAEQYF
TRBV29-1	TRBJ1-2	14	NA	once	TGCAGCGTTGCCATGGGGTCTACACACTATGGCTACACCTTC	CSVAMGSTHYGYTF
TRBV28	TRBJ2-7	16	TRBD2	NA	TGTGCCAGCAGTCTACTAGCGGGGGGGCGGGCCTACGAGCAGTACTTC	CASSLLAGGRAYEQYF
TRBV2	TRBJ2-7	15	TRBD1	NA	TGTGCCAGCAGGCCGGACAGGGGGGATCTCTACGAGCAGTACTTC	CASRPDRGDLYEQYF
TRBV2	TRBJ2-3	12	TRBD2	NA	TGTGCCAGCAGAGGACTAGCGGATACGCAGTATTTT	CASRGLADTQYF
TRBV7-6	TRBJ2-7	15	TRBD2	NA	TGTGCCAGCAGCAAACTAGCGGGAGCGGGCTACGAGCAGTACTTC	CASSKLAGAGYEQYF
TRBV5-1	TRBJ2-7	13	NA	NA	TGCGCCAGCAGCCCCCGGGACACCTACGAGCAGTACTTC	CASSPRDTYEQYF
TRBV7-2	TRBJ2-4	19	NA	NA	TGTGCCAGCAGCTTAGACTGGGGGTCGGACCGTTTAGCCAAAAACATTCAGTACTTC	CASSLDWGSDRLAKNIQYF
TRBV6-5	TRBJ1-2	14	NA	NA	TGTGCCACCCAACAGGCCTTCAGGGGTCTGGGCTACACCTTC	CATQQAFRGLGYTF
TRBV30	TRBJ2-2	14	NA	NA	TGTGCCTGGAGTGCTTGGGAGAACACCGGGGAGCTGTTTTTT	CAWSAWENTGELFF